This TCR beta chain appears in the sequencing data of a study of blood T cells in healthy people across ages. Broader study findings: Conclusively comparing naive with antigen-experienced cells was impossible with unsorted PBMCs.

Concerning this clonotype itself: Its antigen remains unknown.

A second about 7 to 11 cycle PCR used barcoded and J-beta primers. CDR3-containing paired-end reads numbering at least 2.5 million came from each sample. MiXCR, applied by TCRdb to the 5' RACE reads, yields one record per CDR3 protein. Counted here are some 940,000 distinct CDR3 sequences, 25% to 35% occurring once; the ten biggest clones make up 10% to 13%. Germline lookup yields CDR1 SGDLS and CDR2 YYNGEE. J lost 6 bases, V lost 0 bases, and 5 bases had no gene match. There are 15 residues in the CDR3. This sample was shared with a second study, whose subject was T cells of mothers and their children. That work adds: The donor cohort consisted of a few healthy Caucasian mothers and their six children. Overlap measured in related mother-child pairs was slightly, non-significantly higher than in unrelated pairs.

The chain joins TRBV9 to TRBJ2-2; 7 bases line up with TRBD2. The sequenced material came from blood. This clonotype originated in a woman in her thirties or forties in good health. The CDR3 reads CASSVDMAGAGELFF. For the CDR3, the DNA is TGTGCCAGCAGCGTAGACATGGCGGGGGCCGGGGAGCTGTTTTTT. The full variable domain, in which reference TRBV9 and TRBJ2-2 provide the parts outside the CDR3, is DSGVTQTPKHLITATGQRVTLRCSPRSGDLSVYWYQQSLDQGLQFLIQYYNGEERAKGNILERFSAQQFPDLHSELNLSSLELGDSALYFCASSVDMAGAGELFFGEGSRLTVL.